The source of this T cell receptor (beta chain) is a study of blood T cell repertoires in COVID-19 (TCRdb year 2020). Regarding the complete study: Samples from collaborators originated in the United States, Italy and Spain and spanned both the acute and convalescent phases of COVID-19. The prospective study material was composed of cDNA or gDNA derived from T cells, B-cell-depleted T cells, or PBMCs. The dataset comprised deeply sampled blood TCRbeta repertoires from subjects exposed to, actively infected with, or recovered from COVID-19. The repertoires were released in a freely available public database meant as a resource for research on the immune response to SARS-CoV-2. Samples were obtained from the ongoing ImmuneRACE study (first 160 participants) and from about 1,300 subjects provided by 6 global collaborators. Sample metadata almost always included a de-identified subject ID, COVID-19 status, age in years and sex. HLA class I and class II types, where available, came from metadata supplied by the sample provider rather than from assay-based typing. The research as a whole found: How much clinical and demographic metadata was included differed by source and by participant, and the metadata was provided uncurated.

As for this clone: No cognate antigen has been identified for it. No base-level quality is on record; no much larger clone is a single base apart.

The immunoSEQ Assay, a bias-controlled multiplex PCR, was used to amplify TCRbeta CDR3 regions from genomic DNA. Turning to the authors' computational methods: Nucleated cell counts per sample were estimated from amplification of reference gene primers within the assay. To quantify the absolute abundance of each unique TCRbeta CDR3 rearrangement, sequence reads were collapsed and filtered. For each sample, productive Simpson clonality was calculated as the square root of Simpson's diversity index over productive rearrangements. Not all clones reach the TCRdb copy of this immuneACCESS table, which keeps in-frame sequences only. Checked studies attribute under half of the gap to unresolved V genes and leave the rest unexplained. V, J and clone size reflect that table, while D and trimming were determined from the DNA. This sample lists 90,000 to 140,000 clones; about 80% were detected once. Roughly 19% of the sample rests with the top ten.

Whole blood was collected in K2EDTA tubes by collaborating institutions according to the institutions' own protocols. For TCRbeta analysis, collaborators shipped samples in one of three forms: frozen whole blood, isolated PBMCs, or DNA extracted from either of those sample types. The CDR3 covers 15 residues, taking in both the cysteine and the phenylalanine. Of the read, only the CDR3 DNA is kept; its 45 bases are in frame from base 1. The germline V gene specifies SGHTA as CDR1 and FQGNSA as CDR2. Germline trimming: 5 bases from V, 1 base from J; junction bases outside gene matches: 5. The sample taken for sequencing was peripheral blood. The V and J genes are TRBV7-2 and TRBJ2-3, with 8 bases in between that match TRBD2. The source is a woman in her seventies with acute or convalescent COVID-19. The bases are TGTGCCAGCAGCCACGATAGCGGGGGCACAGATACGCAGTATTTT. This sequence encodes CASSHDSGGTDTQYF.